The T cell receptor beta chain under discussion was sequenced for a study of T cell responses to AZD1222 COVID-19 vaccine. Germline V gives CDR1 KGHSH, CDR2 LQKENI. V lost 6 bases, J lost 3 bases, and 11 bases lay in between. This CDR3 has 13 amino acids. The repertoire was sequenced with immunoSEQ multiplex PCR; TCRdb's copy has only in-frame clones and lacks some. The sample has roughly 110,000 clones, about 93% seen once. The specimen comprised peripheral blood, sampled 28 days after the second AZD1222 dose. The rearrangement uses TRBV18 and TRBJ2-5; maybe TRBD1 (5 bases). The source is an adult who received the AZD1222 COVID-19 vaccine. CDR3: CASSLGQEETQYF. The CDR3 coding sequence is TGTGCCAGCTCTCTGGGGCAGGAAGAGACCCAGTACTTC. The whole variable domain, filled in from reference TRBV18 and TRBJ2-5, reads NAGVMQNPRHLVRRRGQEARLRCSPMKGHSHVYWYRQLPEEGLKFMVYLQKENIIDESGMPKERFSAEFPKEGPSILRIQQVVRGDSAAYFCASSLGQEETQYFGPGTRLLVL.